This record looks at one T cell receptor beta chain sequence and its context. The source of the sample is a study of blood T cell repertoires in COVID-19. The CDR3 consists of 17 residues. V was trimmed by 5 bases and J by 6 bases, leaving 22 bases between them. Per germline, CDR1 SGHDN and CDR2 FVKESK. Per the authors' pipeline: Amplification with reference gene primers provided the estimates of nucleated cell counts. Sequenced by immunoSEQ multiplex PCR; TCRdb stores in-frame clones only, minus some. D and trimming were read from the DNA, whereas the V and J calls and clone size are those reported in that table. The table has about 200,000 clones, more than 80% seen once; the top ten hold less than 1.5%.

The rearrangement joins TRBV14 to TRBJ2-2; D perhaps matches TRBD2 (6 bases). Sequencing was performed on PBMCs or T cells enriched from blood (not recorded which). This clonotype was sampled from a man aged 30 to 45 who had recovered from COVID-19. This CDR3 reads CASSKPQLADFPGELFF. Here the CDR3 DNA reads TGTGCCAGCAGCAAACCTCAACTAGCCGATTTCCCCGGGGAGCTGTTTTTT.